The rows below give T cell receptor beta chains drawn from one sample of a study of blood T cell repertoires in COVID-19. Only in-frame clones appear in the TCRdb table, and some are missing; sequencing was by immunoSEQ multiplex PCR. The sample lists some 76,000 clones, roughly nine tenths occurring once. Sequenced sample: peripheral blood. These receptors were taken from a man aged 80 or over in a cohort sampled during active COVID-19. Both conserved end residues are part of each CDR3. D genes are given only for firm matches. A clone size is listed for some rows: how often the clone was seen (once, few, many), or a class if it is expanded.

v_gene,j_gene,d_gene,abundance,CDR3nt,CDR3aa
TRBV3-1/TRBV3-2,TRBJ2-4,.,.,TGTGCCAGCAGCCAAGAGGCAGTTGGAAACATTCAGTACTTC,CASSQEAVGNIQYF
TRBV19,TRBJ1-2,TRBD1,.,TGTGCCAGTAGTCCGCACCGGGACAGGGGGTTTTTGGGGTATGGCTACACCTTC,CASSPHRDRGFLGYGYTF
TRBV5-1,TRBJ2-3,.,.,TGCGCCAGCAGCTTGGAGACAGGCACAGATACGCAGTATTTT,CASSLETGTDTQYF
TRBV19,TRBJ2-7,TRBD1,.,TGTGCCAGTAGCCAATGGGGACAGTTATACGAGCAGTACTTC,CASSQWGQLYEQYF
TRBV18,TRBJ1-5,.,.,TGTGCCAGCTCCGAGGGAGATCAGCCCCAGCATTTT,CASSEGDQPQHF
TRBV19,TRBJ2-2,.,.,TGTGCCAGTACCCACACGGGGGTCGGGGAGCTGTTTTTT,CASTHTGVGELFF
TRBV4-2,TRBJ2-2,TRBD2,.,TGTGCCAGCAGCCAAGAAAAAAGCGGGGGGTACAACACCGGGGAGCTGTTTTTT,CASSQEKSGGYNTGELFF
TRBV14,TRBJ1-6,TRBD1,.,TGTGCCAGCAGCGAGGACAGGGCTGCCGGCTCTTCACCCCTCCACTTT,CASSEDRAAGSSPLHF
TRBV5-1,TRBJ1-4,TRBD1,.,TGCGCCAGCAGCCTCACCGGGACAGCAGCAACTAATGAAAAACTGTTTTTT,CASSLTGTAATNEKLFF
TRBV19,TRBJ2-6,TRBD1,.,TGTGCCAGTAGCTCTCGTACAGGGGGGTCTGGGGCCAACGTCCTGACTTTC,CASSSRTGGSGANVLTF
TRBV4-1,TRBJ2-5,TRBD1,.,TGCGCCAGCAGCCAAGAAGTCCGACAGGGGGTTGAGACCCAGTACTTC,CASSQEVRQGVETQYF
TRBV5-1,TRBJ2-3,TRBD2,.,TGCGCCAGCAGCCGCACGACTAGCGGGGGGGCTTTCTGGTATTTT,CASSRTTSGGAFWYF
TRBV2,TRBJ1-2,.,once,TGTGCCAGCTCCCCGGGATCTCGCATCTATGGCTACACCTTC,CASSPGSRIYGYTF
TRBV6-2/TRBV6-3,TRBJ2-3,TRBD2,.,TGTGCCAGCAGTCGACCGGGGGGGCGGACAGATACGCAGTATTTT,CASSRPGGRTDTQYF